This T cell receptor (beta chain) was profiled in a study of shared clonotypes between healthy human individuals. About the research overall: Per donor, three plates held CD4 naive cells, three held CD4 memory, two held CD8 naive and one held CD8 memory. Study conclusions and caveats: Unshared clonotypes carried lower generation probabilities than those common to all four donors.

This CDR3 has 16 residues. V was shortened by 4 bases and J by 3 bases, with 18 bases between the two germline ends. CDR1 and CDR2 from the germline V gene are SGHNT and YYREEE (reference sequence). Original handling: With immunoSEQ giving junction-only sequences and no quality scores, filtering differed. The protocol was immunoSEQ multiplex PCR, while the TCRdb copy is restricted to in-frame clones and leaves out a portion. V and J calls and clone size are those listed in that table; D and trimming were worked out from the DNA. The sample includes roughly 2,000,000 clones, 93% seen only once; the top ten take about 1.7%. A remark on this clone: What it binds is unknown.

Terminally differentiated effector memory CD45RA+ cells were excluded from the naive CD8 cells, which were CD45RO-negative and positively selected for CCR7. The receptor was isolated from a young man in good health. Some clones in this sample may be carry-over from other donors' samples. The sequenced material came from naive CD8+ T cells from PBMCs. The chain joins TRBV5-4 to TRBJ2-3; possibly TRBD1 for D (7 bases). The CDR3 DNA follows: TGTGCCAGCAGCATACGACAGGGAGGAATGACAGATACGCAGTATTTT. It yields the protein CASSIRQGGMTDTQYF.